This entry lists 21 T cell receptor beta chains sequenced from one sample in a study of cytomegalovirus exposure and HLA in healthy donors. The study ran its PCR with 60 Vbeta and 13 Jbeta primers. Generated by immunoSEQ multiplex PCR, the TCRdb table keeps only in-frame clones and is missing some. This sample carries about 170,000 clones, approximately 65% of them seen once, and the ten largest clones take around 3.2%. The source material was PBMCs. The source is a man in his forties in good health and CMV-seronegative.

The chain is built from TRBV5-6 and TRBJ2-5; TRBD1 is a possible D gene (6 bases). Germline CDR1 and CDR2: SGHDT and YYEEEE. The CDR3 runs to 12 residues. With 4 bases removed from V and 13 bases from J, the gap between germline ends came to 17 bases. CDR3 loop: CASSRPTGPPYF. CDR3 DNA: TGTGCCAGCAGCCGCCCGACAGGCCCTCCGTACTTC.

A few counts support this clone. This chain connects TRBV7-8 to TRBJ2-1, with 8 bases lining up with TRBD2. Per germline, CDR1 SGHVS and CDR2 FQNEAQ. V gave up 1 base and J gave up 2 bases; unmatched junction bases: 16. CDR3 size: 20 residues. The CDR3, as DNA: TGTGCCAGCAGCTTAGTGGGAGACCCTCAAGCGGGAGAGACCTACAATGAGCAGTTCTTC. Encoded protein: CASSLVGDPQAGETYNEQFF.

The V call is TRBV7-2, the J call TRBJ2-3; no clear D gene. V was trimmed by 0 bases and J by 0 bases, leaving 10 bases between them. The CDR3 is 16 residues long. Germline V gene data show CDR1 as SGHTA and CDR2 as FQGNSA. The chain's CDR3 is CASSLATADSTDTQYF. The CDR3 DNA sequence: TGTGCCAGCAGCTTAGCGACGGCGGATAGCACAGATACGCAGTATTTT.

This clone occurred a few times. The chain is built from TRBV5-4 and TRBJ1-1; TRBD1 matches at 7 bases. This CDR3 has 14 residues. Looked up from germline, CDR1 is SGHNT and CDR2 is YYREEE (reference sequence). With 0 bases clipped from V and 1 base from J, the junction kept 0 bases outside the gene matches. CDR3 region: CASSLGTGNTEAFF. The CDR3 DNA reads TGTGCCAGCAGCTTGGGGACAGGGAACACTGAAGCTTTCTTT.

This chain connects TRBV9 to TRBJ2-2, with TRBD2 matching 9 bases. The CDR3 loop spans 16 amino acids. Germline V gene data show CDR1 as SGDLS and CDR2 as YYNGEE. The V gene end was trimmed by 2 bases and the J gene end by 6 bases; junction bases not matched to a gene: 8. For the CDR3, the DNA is TGTGCCAGCAGCGTCGGGCGGGGGGGCCGCGCCGGGGAGCTGTTTTTT. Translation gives CASSVGRGGRAGELFF.

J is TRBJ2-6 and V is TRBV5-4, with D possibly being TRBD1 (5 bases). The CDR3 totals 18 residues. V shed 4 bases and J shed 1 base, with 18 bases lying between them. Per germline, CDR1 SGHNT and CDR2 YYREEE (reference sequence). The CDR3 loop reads CASSPQRGSGSGANVLTF. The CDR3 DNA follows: TGTGCCAGCAGCCCCCAAAGGGGTTCAGGGTCTGGGGCCAACGTCCTGACTTTC.

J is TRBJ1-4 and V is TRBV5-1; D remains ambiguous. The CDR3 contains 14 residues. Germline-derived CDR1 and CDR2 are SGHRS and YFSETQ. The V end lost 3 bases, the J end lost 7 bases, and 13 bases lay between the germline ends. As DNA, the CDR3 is TGCGCCAGCAGCTCCGGCCGTACGGGTGAAAAACTGTTTTTT. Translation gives CASSSGRTGEKLFF.

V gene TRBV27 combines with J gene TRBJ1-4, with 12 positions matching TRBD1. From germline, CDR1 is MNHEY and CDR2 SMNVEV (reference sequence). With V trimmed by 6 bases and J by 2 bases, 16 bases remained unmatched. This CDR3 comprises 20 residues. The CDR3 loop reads CASRQTGTGGFIPTNEKLFF. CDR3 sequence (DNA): TGTGCCAGCAGGCAGACCGGGACAGGGGGCTTTATTCCTACTAATGAAAAACTGTTTTTT.

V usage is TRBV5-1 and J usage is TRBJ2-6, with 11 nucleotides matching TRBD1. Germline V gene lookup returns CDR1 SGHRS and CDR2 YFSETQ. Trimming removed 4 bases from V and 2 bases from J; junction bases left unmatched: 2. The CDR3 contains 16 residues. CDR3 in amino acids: CASSRDRGTGANVLTF. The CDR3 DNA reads TGCGCCAGCAGCCGGGACAGGGGGACTGGGGCCAACGTCCTGACTTTC. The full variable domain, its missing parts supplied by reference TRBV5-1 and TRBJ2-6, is KAGVTQTPRYLIKTRGQQVTLSCSPISGHRSVSWYQQTPGQGLQFLFEYFSETQRNKGNFPGRFSGRQFSNSRSEMNVSTLELGDSALYLCASSRDRGTGANVLTFGAGSRLTVL.

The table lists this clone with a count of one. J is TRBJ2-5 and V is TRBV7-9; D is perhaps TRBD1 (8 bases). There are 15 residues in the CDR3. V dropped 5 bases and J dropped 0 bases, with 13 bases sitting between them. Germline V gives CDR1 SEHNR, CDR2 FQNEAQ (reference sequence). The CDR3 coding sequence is TGTGCCAGCAGCCGGGGGGACAGGTACCAAGAGACCCAGTACTTC. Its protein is CASSRGDRYQETQYF.

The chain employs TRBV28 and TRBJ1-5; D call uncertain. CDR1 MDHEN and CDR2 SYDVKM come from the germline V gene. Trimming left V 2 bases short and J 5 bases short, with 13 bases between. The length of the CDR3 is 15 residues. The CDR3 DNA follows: TGTGCCAGCAGTTTAGTATCCGGGTTCCATCAGCCCCAGCATTTT. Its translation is CASSLVSGFHQPQHF. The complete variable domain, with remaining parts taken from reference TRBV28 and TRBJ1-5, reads DVKVTQSSRYLVKRTGEKVFLECVQDMDHENMFWYRQDPGLGLRLIYFSYDVKMKEKGDIPEGYSVSREKKERFSLILESASTNQTSMYLCASSLVSGFHQPQHFGDGTRLSIL.

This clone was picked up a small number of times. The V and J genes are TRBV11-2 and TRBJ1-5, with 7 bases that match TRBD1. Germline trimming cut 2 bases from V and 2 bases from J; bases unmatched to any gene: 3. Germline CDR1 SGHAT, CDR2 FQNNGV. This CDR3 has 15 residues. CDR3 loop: CASSLSGGRNQPQHF. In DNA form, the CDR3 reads TGTGCCAGCAGCTTATCAGGGGGACGCAATCAGCCCCAGCATTTT.

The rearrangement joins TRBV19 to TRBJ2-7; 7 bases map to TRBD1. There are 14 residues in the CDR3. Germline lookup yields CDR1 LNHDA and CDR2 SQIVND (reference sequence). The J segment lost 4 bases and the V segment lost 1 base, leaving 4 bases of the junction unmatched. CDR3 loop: CASSIAGTDYEQYF. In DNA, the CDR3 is TGTGCCAGTAGTATAGCTGGGACAGATTACGAGCAGTACTTC.

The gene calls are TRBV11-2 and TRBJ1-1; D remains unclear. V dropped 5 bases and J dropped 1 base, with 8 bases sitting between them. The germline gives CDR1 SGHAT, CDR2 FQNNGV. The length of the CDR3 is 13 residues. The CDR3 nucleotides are TGTGCCAGCAGCATCCACAGGAACACTGAAGCTTTCTTT. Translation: CASSIHRNTEAFF.

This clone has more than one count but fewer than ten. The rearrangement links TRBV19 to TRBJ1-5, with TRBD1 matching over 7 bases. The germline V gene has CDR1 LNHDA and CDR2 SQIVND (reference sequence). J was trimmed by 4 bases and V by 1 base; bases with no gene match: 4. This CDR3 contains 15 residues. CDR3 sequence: CASSIGQGRNQPQHF. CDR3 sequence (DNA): TGTGCCAGTAGTATAGGACAGGGAAGAAATCAGCCCCAGCATTTT.

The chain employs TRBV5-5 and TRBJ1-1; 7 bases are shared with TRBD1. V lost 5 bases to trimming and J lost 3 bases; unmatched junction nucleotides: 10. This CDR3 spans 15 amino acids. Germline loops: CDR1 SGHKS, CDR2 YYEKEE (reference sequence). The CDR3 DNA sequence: TGTGCCAGCAGTTTACAGGGGAATCCGGACACTGAAGCTTTCTTT. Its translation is CASSLQGNPDTEAFF.

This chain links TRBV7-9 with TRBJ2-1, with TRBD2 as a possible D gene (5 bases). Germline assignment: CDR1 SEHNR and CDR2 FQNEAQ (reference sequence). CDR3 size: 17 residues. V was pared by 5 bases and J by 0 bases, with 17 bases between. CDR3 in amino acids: CASSGLGVPSSYNEQFF. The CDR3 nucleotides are TGTGCCAGCAGCGGACTTGGGGTACCCAGCTCCTACAATGAGCAGTTCTTC.

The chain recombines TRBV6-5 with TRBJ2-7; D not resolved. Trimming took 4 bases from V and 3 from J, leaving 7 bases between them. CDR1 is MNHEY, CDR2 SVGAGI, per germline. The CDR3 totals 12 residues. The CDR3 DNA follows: TGTGCCAGCAGTTCCCAGGTCTACGAGCAGTACTTC. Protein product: CASSSQVYEQYF.

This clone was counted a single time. DNA of the CDR3: TGTGCCAGCAGCTTATGGCGGGGAAATGAGCAGTACTTC. The encoded protein is CASSLWRGNEQYF. The chain uses TRBV7-2 and TRBJ2-7, with a weak D call TRBD2 (6 bases). The CDR3 loop spans 13 amino acids. The V end was cut by 2 bases, the J end by 7 bases, with 12 bases between. The germline gives CDR1 SGHTA, CDR2 FQGNSA.

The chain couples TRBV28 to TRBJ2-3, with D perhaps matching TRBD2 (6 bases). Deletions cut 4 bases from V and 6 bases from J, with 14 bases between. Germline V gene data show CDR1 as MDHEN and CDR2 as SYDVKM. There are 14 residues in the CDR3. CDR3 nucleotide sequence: TGTGCCAGCAGTTCCGGGACTGAGACGGATACGCAGTATTTT. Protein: CASSSGTETDTQYF. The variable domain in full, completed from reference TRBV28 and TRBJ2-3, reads DVKVTQSSRYLVKRTGEKVFLECVQDMDHENMFWYRQDPGLGLRLIYFSYDVKMKEKGDIPEGYSVSREKKERFSLILESASTNQTSMYLCASSSGTETDTQYFGPGTRLTVL.

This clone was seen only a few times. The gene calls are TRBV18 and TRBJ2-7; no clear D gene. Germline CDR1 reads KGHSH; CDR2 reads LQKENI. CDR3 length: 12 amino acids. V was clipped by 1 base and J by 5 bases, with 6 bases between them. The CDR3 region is CASSPRKHEQYF. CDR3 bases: TGTGCCAGCTCACCACGTAAGCACGAGCAGTACTTC. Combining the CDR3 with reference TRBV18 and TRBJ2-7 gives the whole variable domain NAGVMQNPRHLVRRRGQEARLRCSPMKGHSHVYWYRQLPEEGLKFMVYLQKENIIDESGMPKERFSAEFPKEGPSILRIQQVVRGDSAAYFCASSPRKHEQYFGPGTRLTVT.